Listed here is a single T cell receptor (beta chain). What it recognizes is unknown. Sample time point: pre-sensitization, week 0. Treatment described: therapeutic diphenylcyclopropenone sensitization with weekly scalp DPC. These data belong to a study of human T cells and chemical hapten exposure. In the study overall: It was small differences in pooled library volume that mainly caused per-sample TCR yields to vary. Notes on the study in general: The number of TCRs over 1 in 1000 frequency stayed unchanged after DPC. Every donor had alopecia, and their immune response may therefore differ from healthy people's.

Individual cDNA molecules each carried unique molecular identifiers attached by the library. TCRdb reprocessed the RACE reads via MiXCR and lists one record per CDR3 protein. The sample has about 350,000 distinct CDR3 sequences, around 5.5% seen once; the top ten hold around 8.6%. CDR1 is MDHEN, CDR2 SYDVKM, per germline. The CDR3 has 14 residues. The V end was cut by 7 bases, the J end by 3 bases, with 16 bases between. Sample: whole blood, taken in connection with sensitization to the hapten diphenylcyclopropenone (DPC). The sequence came from a young woman with alopecia areata. Some clones in this sample may be carry-over from other donors' samples. The genes are TRBV28 and TRBJ2-7; TRBD2 is a possible D gene (6 bases). The CDR3 loop is CASTLGGPNYEQYF. The CDR3 coding sequence is TGTGCCAGCACCCTGGGGGGTCCCAACTACGAGCAGTACTTC.